This entry is about one TCR beta chain. This clone was counted between two and nine times. Its specific antigen is unknown. Per-base quality was not reported, and no clone a single base away is much larger than it. To sequence the TCRbeta CDR3 region, genomic DNA was isolated from the sorted cells. The immunoSEQ Assay was used for sequencing of TCRbeta CDR3 regions. In its TCRdb copy, this immuneACCESS table keeps in-frame sequences only and misses some clones. Where compared with another copy, unresolved V genes explain less than half of these, and the others have no known cause. The sample includes roughly 73,000 clones, with 88% observed a single time. The ten top clones hold 2.5% to 3% of the sample. Germline trimming: 4 bases from V, 8 bases from J; junction bases outside gene matches: 5. For CDR1 and CDR2, the germline V gene (reference sequence) lists SGHKS and YYEKEE. Including cysteine and phenylalanine, the CDR3 has 12 amino acids. The sequence is cut down to CDR3 DNA, 36 bases in frame from base 1.

The trial excluded patients who had a history of autoimmune disease or who were on systemic immunosuppression. Peripheral blood for TCR sequencing was drawn from every dose cohort at baseline, at cycle 4 day 1 and at cycle 7 day 1. Samples were obtained from an open-label, multicenter, first-in-human phase I dose-escalation trial of ivuxolimab. Adults with locally advanced or metastatic head and neck squamous cell, hepatocellular, melanoma or renal cell carcinoma were enrolled in the trial. CD4+ and CD8+ T cells were sorted separately from peripheral blood before TCR sequencing. The source of the sample is a study of OX40 agonist ivuxolimab in advanced cancers. Study-wide context: Ivuxolimab, which targeted the costimulatory receptor OX40 (CD134), was an agonistic, fully human IgG2 monoclonal antibody. Partial responses were achieved by three dose-escalation patients, of whom one had hepatocellular carcinoma and two had cutaneous melanoma. Of the approximately 50 patients in dose escalation, about 20 had hepatocellular carcinoma, around 15 had melanoma, 9 had renal cell carcinoma and 9 had head and neck cancer. In the dose-escalation cohort, around four fifths of patients were male, and the mean age was 60 years with a range of about 20 to 80. Intravenous ivuxolimab was administered to patients every 2 weeks at six dose levels: 0.01, 0.1, 0.3, 1.5, 3 and 10 mg/kg. The paper describes the monotherapy dose-escalation part (N ≈ 52 patients) of the phase I trial of ivuxolimab. The purpose of peripheral TCRbeta sequencing was to test whether ivuxolimab changed TCR sequence diversity and led to clonal T-cell expansion. Patients were allowed to have had prior anti-PD-1, anti-PD-L1 or anti-CTLA-4 therapy, and 30% to 40% of the dose-escalation patients had been treated with checkpoint inhibitors.

Broader findings and caveats from the paper: After ivuxolimab, more expanded clones were found on average in CD8+ T cells than in CD4+ T cells. Partial responders in the 0.1-3.0 mg/kg groups had among the lowest normalized peripheral clonal expansion, especially among CD8+ T cells. At doses from 0.1 to 3.0 mg/kg, clonal expansion was seen in both CD4+ and CD8+ blood T cells between baseline and week 6. Low levels of normalized T-cell clonal expansion were also seen in some patients who did not respond. The antigen specificity of the clonally expanded peripheral T cells was not determined.

The origin of this receptor is an adult with an advanced solid tumor such as melanoma, head and neck, liver or kidney cancer. The rearranged chain carries TRBV5-5 and TRBJ1-2, and TRBD1 matches 7 of the central bases. The material sequenced was CD4+ or CD8+ T cells sorted from blood, taken in a trial of the OX40 agonist ivuxolimab. The DNA sequence is given as TGTGCCAGCAGCACGGGACAGAAAGGCTACACCTTC. The translation is CASSTGQKGYTF.